This passage covers 21 T cell receptor beta chains from one sample sequenced in a study of vaccination effects on CD4 cells after COVID-19. These receptors are not linked to any known antigen. Antigen-specific CD4+ T cells were expanded (with viral peptide pools) by the ViraFEST assay ahead of sequencing. Culture lasted around eleven days before CD4+ T cell isolation. Vaccinees lacked prior SARS-CoV-2 infection and tested negative for nucleocapsid antibodies. Data came from immunoSEQ multiplex PCR; TCRdb stores just in-frame clones and leaves some out. In the table there are tens of thousands of clones, 73% of which are singletons. Sequences were derived from CD4+ T cells from PBMCs cultured with SARS-CoV-2 spike peptides, sampled before COVID-19 vaccination. The receptors shown here come from a human donor who received a COVID-19 vaccine.

The gene calls are TRBV19 and TRBJ2-3; D unclear. The CDR3 is 13 residues long. CDR1 LNHDA and CDR2 SQIVND come from the germline V gene (reference sequence). The V and J ends lost 10 bases and 0 bases respectively, with 11 bases between them. As DNA, the CDR3 is TGTGCCACTAAGTGGGCTAGCACAGATACGCAGTATTTT. Encoded protein: CATKWASTDTQYF.

The rearrangement uses TRBV5-1 and TRBJ2-7; tentatively, D is TRBD2 (6 bases). V lost 7 bases to trimming and J lost 0 bases, with 14 bases between them. CDR1 SGHRS and CDR2 YFSETQ come from the germline V gene. The CDR3 runs to 14 residues. The CDR3 loop is CASASGGFSYEQYF. CDR3 DNA sequence: TGCGCCAGCGCAAGTGGGGGGTTCTCCTACGAGCAGTACTTC.

The chain joins TRBV15 to TRBJ2-1, with 7 bases lining up with TRBD2. CDR1 is LNHNV, CDR2 YYDKDF, per germline (reference sequence). Unmatched junction bases numbered 8, after V lost 0 bases and J lost 3 bases. CDR3 length: 17 residues. The CDR3 sequence: CATSRDRRESYYNEQFF. In DNA form, the CDR3 reads TGTGCCACCAGCAGAGATCGGCGGGAGAGTTACTACAATGAGCAGTTCTTC.

The genes are TRBV6-5 and TRBJ1-3; TRBD1 might be the D (6 bases). This CDR3 is built from 16 residues. Trimming removed 2 bases at V and 4 bases at J, with 15 bases between. Germline assignment: CDR1 MNHEY and CDR2 SVGAGI. CDR3 DNA sequence: TGTGCCAGCAGTTACGGACTAGGGGGGTCGGGAAACACCATATATTTT. Protein product: CASSYGLGGSGNTIYF.

The chain joins TRBV2 to TRBJ1-5; no clear D gene. Germline V lookup: CDR1 SNHLY, CDR2 FYNNEI. V was cut by 6 bases and J by 2 bases, with 11 bases left in between. The CDR3 is 14 residues long. The CDR3 loop reads CASRGSGGNQPQHF. Written as DNA, the CDR3 is TGTGCCAGCAGGGGCAGTGGGGGCAATCAGCCCCAGCATTTT.

The chain carries TRBV5-1 and TRBJ2-3; D is unresolved. V was pared by 0 bases and J by 1 base, with 3 bases between. CDR1 and CDR2 from the germline V gene are SGHRS and YFSETQ. CDR3 length equals 13 residues. CDR3 residues: CASSLGGTDTQYF. CDR3 DNA sequence: TGCGCCAGCAGCTTGGGTGGCACAGATACGCAGTATTTT.

The chain recombines TRBV9 with TRBJ2-5; 9 positions match TRBD2. The CDR3 is 15 amino acids. J was trimmed by 2 bases and V by 3 bases; bases with no gene match: 5. CDR1 is SGDLS, CDR2 YYNGEE, per germline. The CDR3 sequence is CASSATSGPQETQYF. CDR3 DNA sequence: TGTGCCAGCAGCGCGACTAGCGGACCACAAGAGACCCAGTACTTC.

The genes are TRBV11-2 and TRBJ1-2, with 7 bases lining up with TRBD1. The germline V gene encodes CDR1 SGHAT and CDR2 FQNNGV. The CDR3 loop spans 14 amino acids. J gave up 8 bases and V 5 bases, and 11 bases lay outside the gene matches. The CDR3 sequence is CASSPQGFWNGYTF. Here the CDR3 DNA reads TGTGCCAGCAGCCCACAGGGGTTTTGGAACGGCTACACCTTC.

The chain links TRBV5-1 to TRBJ2-1; D unclear. This CDR3 is built from 15 residues. The germline V gene encodes CDR1 SGHRS and CDR2 YFSETQ. Trimming removed 4 bases at V and 4 bases at J, with 15 bases between. Written as DNA, the CDR3 is TGCGCCAGCAGCCGGCCTACCGAGAGATACAATGAGCAGTTCTTC. It encodes CASSRPTERYNEQFF.

This clone was recorded a few times. V is TRBV5-4 and J is TRBJ2-7, with D perhaps TRBD2 (5 bases). From germline, CDR1 is SGHNT and CDR2 YYREEE (reference sequence). The V gene lost 0 bases and the J gene lost 5 bases, with 6 bases spanning the gap. The CDR3 is 12 residues long. CDR3 residues: CASSLAGDEQYF. CDR3 DNA sequence: TGTGCCAGCAGCTTGGCCGGGGACGAGCAGTACTTC.

V gene TRBV5-4 combines with J gene TRBJ2-3, with TRBD2 identical over 7 bases. In germline, CDR1 is SGHNT, CDR2 YYREEE (reference sequence). This CDR3 comprises 17 residues. With V trimmed by 0 bases and J by 3 bases, 10 bases remained unmatched. As DNA, the CDR3 is TGTGCCAGCAGCTTGGTCGCCGGGAGCGGGGCGACAGATACGCAGTATTTT. This encodes CASSLVAGSGATDTQYF. Variable domain in full (rest from reference TRBV5-4 and TRBJ2-3): ETGVTQSPTHLIKTRGQQVTLRCSSQSGHNTVSWYQQALGQGPQFIFQYYREEENGRGNFPPRFSGLQFPNYSSELNVNALELDDSALYLCASSLVAGSGATDTQYFGPGTRLTVL.

In its sample, this clone ranks as medium-sized. The chain recombines TRBV2 with TRBJ1-6; tentative D call: TRBD1 (6 bases). V was pared by 1 base and J by 7 bases, with 11 bases between. CDR1 is SNHLY, CDR2 FYNNEI, per germline. This CDR3 is 15 amino acids long. CDR3 DNA sequence: TGTGCCAGCAGTGAAGTCAGGGGATGGAATTCACCCCTCCACTTT. Translated: CASSEVRGWNSPLHF.

Details on this clone: One end of the junction does not line up with germline, which may come from a read error. The gene calls are TRBV5-1 and TRBJ1-1; possibly TRBD1 for D (5 bases). Germline V CDR1 and CDR2: SGHRS, YFSETQ. The CDR3 has 15 amino acids. The CDR3 coding sequence is TGCGCCAGCAGCTTAAACGTGGGGGGGAACGCTGAAGCTTTCTTT. It specifies CASSLNVGGNAEAFF.

The chain has TRBV5-4 and TRBJ1-4, with TRBD1 identical over 7 bases. The J segment lost 3 bases and the V segment lost 2 bases, leaving 1 base of the junction unmatched. Germline-derived CDR1 and CDR2 are SGHNT and YYREEE (reference sequence). The CDR3 has 14 amino acids. The CDR3 is CASSFGTANEKLFF. CDR3 bases: TGTGCCAGCAGCTTCGGGACAGCTAATGAAAAACTGTTTTTT.

The chain has TRBV6-4 and TRBJ2-3; 9 bases match TRBD2. Germline V gene data show CDR1 as MRHNA and CDR2 as SNTAGT. The junction had 3 bases not matched to a gene; V was cut back by 6 bases and J by 2 bases. This CDR3 region has 14 residues. The CDR3 here is CASSPGLATDTQYF. CDR3 sequence (DNA): TGTGCCAGCAGCCCGGGACTAGCCACAGATACGCAGTATTTT.

The chain couples TRBV3-1 (or the pseudogene TRBV3-2) to TRBJ2-5, with D hard to call. Germline lookup yields CDR1 LGHDT and CDR2 YNNKEL (reference sequence). This CDR3 has 15 residues. V lost 4 bases, J lost 2 bases, and 14 bases lay in between. CDR3 loop: CASSPPDAFQETQYF. DNA of the CDR3: TGTGCCAGCAGCCCCCCTGACGCGTTTCAAGAGACCCAGTACTTC.

The chain joins TRBV9 to TRBJ1-2, with no clear D. The CDR3 has 12 residues. Germline loops: CDR1 SGDLS, CDR2 YYNGEE. Deletions cut 2 bases from V and 3 bases from J, with 5 bases between. The CDR3 spells CASSVGDYGYTF. The CDR3 DNA is TGTGCCAGCAGCGTGGGAGACTATGGCTACACCTTC.

The rearrangement joins TRBV18 to TRBJ1-6; D remains ambiguous. This CDR3 region has 12 residues. Trimming took 0 bases from V and 16 from J, leaving 10 bases between them. Germline CDR1 reads KGHSH; CDR2 reads LQKENI. The CDR3 region is CASSPPEGALHF. The CDR3 DNA reads as TGTGCCAGCTCACCACCCGAAGGAGCTCTCCACTTT. Complete variable domain (other parts from reference TRBV18 and TRBJ1-6): NAGVMQNPRHLVRRRGQEARLRCSPMKGHSHVYWYRQLPEEGLKFMVYLQKENIIDESGMPKERFSAEFPKEGPSILRIQQVVRGDSAAYFCASSPPEGALHFGNGTRLTVT.

This sequence joins TRBV18 and TRBJ1-2, with 7 positions matching TRBD1. Trimming removed 3 bases from V and 0 bases from J; junction bases left unmatched: 7. The V gene's germline CDR1 is KGHSH and CDR2 LQKENI. CDR3 length: 16 amino acids. The CDR3 loop reads CASSPVQGTTNYGYTF. DNA of the CDR3: TGTGCCAGCTCACCGGTACAGGGGACTACTAACTATGGCTACACCTTC.

This clone has just one count. The rearrangement joins TRBV19 to TRBJ1-3, with no clear D. V dropped 2 bases and J dropped 0 bases, with 14 bases sitting between them. Germline V gene lookup returns CDR1 LNHDA and CDR2 SQIVND (reference sequence). The CDR3 runs 17 residues. The CDR3 sequence is CASSIQDRLSSGNTIYF. The CDR3 DNA reads as TGTGCCAGTAGTATACAGGACCGGCTGAGCTCTGGAAACACCATATATTTT.

The chain links TRBV7-9 to TRBJ1-2; TRBD1 might be the D (6 bases). This CDR3 spans 18 amino acids. The germline gives CDR1 SEHNR, CDR2 FQNEAQ (reference sequence). V was cut by 2 bases and J by 2 bases, with 21 bases left in between. The CDR3 sequence: CASSLLGPGRQVNYGYTF. CDR3 coding DNA: TGTGCCAGCAGCTTATTGGGACCCGGTAGACAGGTCAACTATGGCTACACCTTC. Looking up the rest from reference TRBV7-9 and TRBJ1-2 gives the full variable domain: DTGVSQNPRHKITKRGQNVTFRCDPISEHNRLYWYRQTLGQGPEFLTYFQNEAQLEKSRLLSDRFSAERPKGSFSTLEIQRTEQGDSAMYLCASSLLGPGRQVNYGYTFGSGTRLTVV.